Sequencing of this TCR beta chain was carried out in a study of early T cells in non-severe SARS-CoV-2 infection. cDNA molecules, individually, were tagged with unique molecular identifiers. TCRdb redid the calling of the 5' RACE reads with MiXCR, one entry per CDR3 protein. The sample lists over 25,000 distinct CDR3 sequences; roughly 4.3% were seen once. At least ten counts were recorded for this clonotype. Its antigen is unknown. General observations from the study: Private and CD4 specificities were missed by VDJdb matching, skewed to anti-spike CD8.

CDR1 is DFQATT, CDR2 SNEGSKA, per germline (reference sequence). Between the trimmed V and J ends, which lost 1 base and 5 bases, there was a span of 4 bases. The CDR3 runs to 11 residues. This sequence was found in an adult who was a healthcare worker with PCR-confirmed SARS-CoV-2 infection or an uninfected control (not recorded which). Sequencing used whole blood. The J gene is TRBJ2-3, the V gene TRBV20-1, with no clear D. The CDR3 is CSARAVDTQYF. Written as DNA, the CDR3 is TGCAGTGCTAGAGCGGTAGATACGCAGTATTTT.